Shown below are 29 T cell receptor beta chains from a single sample sequenced in a study of T cell responses to AZD1222 COVID-19 vaccine. The protocol was immunoSEQ multiplex PCR, while the TCRdb copy is restricted to in-frame clones and leaves out a portion. The sample has 100,000 to 150,000 clones, approximately 90% seen once. The sequenced sample was peripheral blood, obtained 28 days after the second AZD1222 dose. The receptors originated from an adult who received the AZD1222 COVID-19 vaccine.

The chain uses TRBV5-1 and TRBJ1-1; D perhaps matches TRBD1 (6 bases). Trimming shortened V by 4 bases and J by 1 base, and 11 bases separated the two germline ends. Germline lookup yields CDR1 SGHRS and CDR2 YFSETQ. The CDR3 loop spans 14 amino acids. The CDR3 protein is CASSTGTQNTEAFF. The CDR3 DNA follows: TGCGCCAGCAGCACCGGGACACAGAACACTGAAGCTTTCTTT.

This sequence joins TRBV3-1 (or the pseudogene TRBV3-2) and TRBJ2-1, with 9 nucleotides matching TRBD2. This CDR3 is 19 amino acids long. Germline V gene sequence: CDR1 LGHDT, CDR2 YNNKEL (reference sequence). Trimming took 7 bases from V and 8 from J; bases not matched to a gene: 24. The CDR3 loop is CASTPWGGRAFNRRDEQFF. The CDR3 DNA is TGTGCCAGCACTCCCTGGGGCGGGAGGGCCTTTAATCGTAGGGATGAGCAGTTCTTC.

The rearrangement links TRBV7-9 to TRBJ2-7, with no clear D. In germline, CDR1 is SEHNR, CDR2 FQNEAQ (reference sequence). The CDR3 length is 15 residues. Deletions cut 2 bases from V and 5 bases from J, with 16 bases between. This CDR3 reads CASSLTRASLNEQYF. The CDR3 nucleotides are TGTGCCAGCAGCTTAACCCGGGCCTCCCTCAACGAGCAGTACTTC.

The J gene is TRBJ2-3, the V gene TRBV11-2, with D perhaps TRBD2 (5 bases). Trimming took off 1 base at V and 6 bases at J, with 17 bases between the two ends. The CDR3 has 16 amino acids. The germline V gene encodes CDR1 SGHAT and CDR2 FQNNGV. Here the CDR3 DNA reads TGTGCCAGCAGCTTAGGGTCTAGCCGTTCGTCGGATACGCAGTATTTT. The encoded protein is CASSLGSSRSSDTQYF.

CDR3 amino acids: CASTLRPPTEAFF. DNA of the CDR3: TGTGCCAGCACCCTGAGACCGCCCACTGAAGCTTTCTTT. The chain recombines TRBV12-3 or TRBV12-4 with TRBJ1-1, with D unresolved. This CDR3 has 13 residues. The V gene lost 7 bases and the J gene lost 4 bases, with 13 bases spanning the gap.

The chain has TRBV5-4 and TRBJ2-1; D might be TRBD2 (6 bases). This CDR3 region has 14 residues. V was trimmed by 6 bases and J by 3 bases, leaving 13 bases between them. The germline V gene encodes CDR1 SGHNT and CDR2 YYREEE (reference sequence). DNA of the CDR3: TGTGCCAGCAACCGGGAGCCTAACTACAATGAGCAGTTCTTC. This sequence encodes CASNREPNYNEQFF.

The chain uses TRBV9 and TRBJ2-7; 10 nucleotides align to TRBD2. V trimming: 3 bases; J trimming: 5 bases; junction bases outside the gene matches: 5. CDR1 and CDR2 (germline): SGDLS, YYNGEE. The CDR3 sequence is 14 residues long. CDR3 sequence: CASSASGREDEQYF. The CDR3 bases are TGTGCCAGCAGCGCTAGCGGGAGAGAAGACGAGCAGTACTTC.

The V call is TRBV9, the J call TRBJ1-2; D not certain. The CDR3 covers 15 residues. V lost 0 bases and J 2 bases, leaving 11 bases between the germline ends. CDR1 SGDLS and CDR2 YYNGEE come from the germline V gene. CDR3 in DNA: TGTGCCAGCAGCGTAGGGGTCCTGACCAACTATGGCTACACCTTC. This encodes CASSVGVLTNYGYTF.

In DNA, the CDR3 is TGTGCCAGCAGTTTCGGGACAGGCGTTAATGAAAAACTGTTTTTT. It is translated as CASSFGTGVNEKLFF. The chain has TRBV28 and TRBJ1-4; 8 bases match TRBD1. The length of the CDR3 is 15 residues. V gave up 3 bases and J gave up 4 bases; unmatched junction bases: 4. Germline loops: CDR1 MDHEN, CDR2 SYDVKM. Using reference TRBV28 and TRBJ1-4 for the parts outside the CDR3, the full variable domain is DVKVTQSSRYLVKRTGEKVFLECVQDMDHENMFWYRQDPGLGLRLIYFSYDVKMKEKGDIPEGYSVSREKKERFSLILESASTNQTSMYLCASSFGTGVNEKLFFGSGTQLSVL.

The J gene is TRBJ2-3, the V gene TRBV29-1; the D gene is possibly TRBD2 (6 bases). V gave up 7 bases and J gave up 2 bases, with 10 bases separating them. Germline V gene lookup returns CDR1 SQVTM and CDR2 ANQGSEA. This CDR3 has 12 amino acids. The DNA of the CDR3 is TGCAGCGGATCGGGAGACACAGATACGCAGTATTTT. Protein: CSGSGDTDTQYF.

This chain connects TRBV5-4 to TRBJ2-5; D is perhaps TRBD1 (6 bases). Germline V gene data show CDR1 as SGHNT and CDR2 as YYREEE (reference sequence). The CDR3 extends over 14 amino acids. V lost 7 bases and J 5 bases, leaving 18 bases between the germline ends. In DNA form, the CDR3 reads TGTGCCAGCGGACAACAGGGTAGTCCGGAGACCCAGTACTTC. Translated: CASGQQGSPETQYF.

The chain couples TRBV2 to TRBJ1-1, with D hard to call. This CDR3 comprises 14 residues. V lost 0 bases, J lost 5 bases, and 10 bases lay in between. Germline lookup yields CDR1 SNHLY and CDR2 FYNNEI. In DNA form, the CDR3 reads TGTGCCAGCAGTGAAGCTTTCAGGAAGACTGAAGCTTTCTTT. Protein: CASSEAFRKTEAFF.

The chain combines TRBV3-1 (or the pseudogene TRBV3-2) with TRBJ1-3; maybe TRBD1 (5 bases). Germline lookup yields CDR1 LGHDT and CDR2 YNNKEL (reference sequence). The CDR3 runs 14 residues. V was trimmed by 4 bases and J by 2 bases, leaving 9 bases between them. The CDR3, as DNA: TGTGCCAGCAGCCCCGGGACCACTGGAAACACCATATATTTT. Translated, it gives CASSPGTTGNTIYF.

The rearrangement joins TRBV24-1 to TRBJ1-1; D might be TRBD1 (6 bases). Germline-derived CDR1 and CDR2 are KGHDR and SFDVKD. The CDR3 length is 13 residues. V lost 4 bases and J lost 12, with 17 bases in between. CDR3 protein: CATSEPGTGRTFF. In DNA, the CDR3 is TGTGCCACCAGTGAGCCTGGAACAGGGAGGACTTTCTTT.

This clone came up a few times. The chain recombines TRBV30 with TRBJ1-6, with TRBD1 identical over 8 bases. This CDR3 is 16 amino acids long. The junction had 11 bases not matched to a gene; V was cut back by 3 bases and J by 7 bases. The germline V gene has CDR1 GTSNPN and CDR2 SVGIG (reference sequence). Here the CDR3 DNA reads TGTGCCTGGAGGGTACGGGACAGGAGGGGGAATTCACCCCTCCACTTT. As protein: CAWRVRDRRGNSPLHF.

This chain links TRBV6-6 with TRBJ1-5; D is ambiguous. The CDR3 has 12 residues. Germline V gene lookup returns CDR1 MNHNY and CDR2 SVGAGI (reference sequence). Trimming removed 5 bases at V and 4 bases at J, with 6 bases between. As DNA, the CDR3 is TGTGCCAGCAGTGGACCAAATCAGCCCCAGCATTTT. Its protein product is CASSGPNQPQHF.

This chain connects TRBV5-1 to TRBJ2-5, with 8 bases that match TRBD2. V gave up 4 bases and J gave up 3 bases; unmatched junction bases: 5. Germline V CDR1 and CDR2: SGHRS, YFSETQ. This CDR3 spans 14 amino acids. The CDR3 nucleotides are TGCGCCAGCAGCACCGGGACTAGTAAAGAGACCCAGTACTTC. Translated, it gives CASSTGTSKETQYF.

The chain is built from TRBV10-2 and TRBJ2-7; TRBD1 aligns across 7 bases. V trimming: 6 bases; J trimming: 3 bases; junction bases outside the gene matches: 11. The germline CDR1 and CDR2 sequences are WSHSY and SAAADI. This CDR3 is 15 amino acids long. The CDR3: CASRHWGDRDYEQYF. As DNA, the CDR3 is TGCGCCAGCAGACACTGGGGTGACAGGGACTACGAGCAGTACTTC.

As regards this clone: One junction end disagrees with the germline gene, perhaps due to a read error. The chain recombines TRBV10-1 with TRBJ2-1, with 7 bases aligning to TRBD2. Germline assignment: CDR1 WNHNN and CDR2 SYGVQD (reference sequence). This CDR3 has 18 amino acids. The CDR3 region is CASCERTPSGTTYNEQFF. For the CDR3, the DNA is TGCGCCAGCTGTGAGCGTACTCCTAGCGGAACAACCTACAATGAGCAGTTCTTC.

This clone was observed a single time. V and J are TRBV19 and TRBJ1-5, with a tentative D call TRBD1 (6 bases). Germline-derived CDR1 and CDR2 are LNHDA and SQIVND (reference sequence). This CDR3 is built from 17 residues. Trimming removed 2 bases from V and 2 bases from J, with 16 bases in between. DNA for the CDR3: TGTGCCAGTAGTATAAGCGGGGGCCCTATGGGCAATCAGCCCCAGCATTTT. It is translated as CASSISGGPMGNQPQHF.

V and J are TRBV5-1 and TRBJ1-5; 7 bases are a match to TRBD1. In germline, CDR1 is SGHRS, CDR2 YFSETQ. Trimming cost V 4 bases and J 7 bases; bases outside gene matches: 11. This CDR3 comprises 15 residues. The CDR3 here is CASSGLTGAGQPQHF. CDR3 coding DNA: TGCGCCAGCAGCGGGCTAACAGGGGCAGGACAGCCCCAGCATTTT.

This sequence joins TRBV7-8 and TRBJ2-1; the D is unclear. The V end was cut by 5 bases, the J end by 1 base, with 9 bases between. This CDR3 contains 14 residues. Germline V gene data show CDR1 as SGHVS and CDR2 as FQNEAQ. The CDR3 DNA follows: TGTGCCAGCAGCCCGGATCCGTCCTACAATGAGCAGTTCTTC. This sequence encodes CASSPDPSYNEQFF. The full variable domain, with the rest looked up from reference TRBV7-8 and TRBJ2-1, is GAGVSQSPRYKVAKRGQDVALRCDPISGHVSLFWYQQALGQGPEFLTYFQNEAQLDKSGLPSDRFFAERPEGSVSTLKIQRTQQEDSAVYLCASSPDPSYNEQFFGPGTRLTVL.

As for this clone: The junction does not match germline at one end; this may be a read error. The CDR3 sequence is CASSLEQGGPF. CDR3 nucleotide sequence: TGTGCCAGCAGCTTGGAACAGGGGGGACCCTTC. V usage is TRBV5-5 and J usage is TRBJ2-7, with 8 nucleotides matching TRBD1. Germline CDR1 is SGHKS and CDR2 is YYEKEE (reference sequence). The CDR3 is 11 residues long.

The V and J genes are TRBV10-3 and TRBJ2-1, with D perhaps TRBD2 (6 bases). The CDR3 spans 14 residues. Germline V gene data show CDR1 as ENHRY and CDR2 as SYGVKD. Between the trimmed V and J ends, which lost 0 bases and 7 bases, there was a span of 10 bases. CDR3 bases: TGTGCCATCAGTGAGTCGAAGGGGAGGAATGAGCAGTTCTTC. Translated, it gives CAISESKGRNEQFF.

This clone has a handful of counts. The chain has TRBV18 and TRBJ1-1, with 7 positions matching TRBD1. The CDR3 has 15 residues. With V trimmed by 2 bases and J by 1 base, 4 bases remained unmatched. CDR1 KGHSH and CDR2 LQKENI come from the germline V gene. CDR3 sequence: CASSPGRDRNTEAFF. For the CDR3, the DNA is TGTGCCAGCTCACCAGGCAGGGACAGGAACACTGAAGCTTTCTTT.

This chain uses TRBV9 with TRBJ2-3; D is possibly TRBD1 or TRBD2 (6 bases each). Per the germline V gene, CDR1 is SGDLS and CDR2 is YYNGEE. CDR3 length equals 18 residues. V lost 0 bases, J lost 6 bases, and 23 bases lay in between. The CDR3 nucleotides read TGTGCCAGCAGCGTAGGCCTCGGAGCTGGGGGGCTAGGGGATACGCAGTATTTT. Translated, it gives CASSVGLGAGGLGDTQYF.

V is TRBV28 and J is TRBJ1-5; no firm D call. Germline CDR1 and CDR2: MDHEN and SYDVKM. Trimming pared 4 bases from V and 6 bases from J, leaving 7 bases between. The CDR3 covers 12 residues. CDR3 bases: TGTGCCAGCAGTTCGGTCGGTCAGCCCCAGCATTTT. As protein: CASSSVGQPQHF.

This chain uses TRBV6-7 with TRBJ1-2; the D is unclear. TRBV6-7 is labeled an ORF, and its function is uncertain. V dropped 10 bases and J dropped 4 bases, with 16 bases sitting between them. CDR3 length: 13 amino acids. CDR3 DNA sequence: TGTGCCACCCAGAAGTGGTGGGGCTATGGCTACACCTTC. Protein product: CATQKWWGYGYTF.

CDR3 sequence reads: CASSLWGGAYEQYF. The CDR3 DNA is TGTGCCAGCAGTTTATGGGGGGGGGCCTACGAGCAGTACTTC. The chain couples TRBV27 to TRBJ2-7, with TRBD2 matching over 7 bases. V gave up 1 base and J gave up 2 bases; unmatched junction bases: 2. CDR3 length equals 14 residues. Germline CDR1 and CDR2: MNHEY and SMNVEV (reference sequence).